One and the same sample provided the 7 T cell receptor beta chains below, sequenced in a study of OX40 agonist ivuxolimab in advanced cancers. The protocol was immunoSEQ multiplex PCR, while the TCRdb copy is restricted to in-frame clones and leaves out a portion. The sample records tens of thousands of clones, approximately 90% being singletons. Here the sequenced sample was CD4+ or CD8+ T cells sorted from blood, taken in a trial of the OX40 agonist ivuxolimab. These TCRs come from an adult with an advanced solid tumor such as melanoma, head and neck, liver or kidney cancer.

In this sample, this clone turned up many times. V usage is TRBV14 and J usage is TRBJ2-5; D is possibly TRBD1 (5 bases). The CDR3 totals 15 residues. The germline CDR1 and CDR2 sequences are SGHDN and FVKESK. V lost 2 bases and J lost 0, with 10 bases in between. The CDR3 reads CASSQFGQHQETQYF. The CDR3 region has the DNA TGTGCCAGCAGCCAATTCGGACAACACCAAGAGACCCAGTACTTC.

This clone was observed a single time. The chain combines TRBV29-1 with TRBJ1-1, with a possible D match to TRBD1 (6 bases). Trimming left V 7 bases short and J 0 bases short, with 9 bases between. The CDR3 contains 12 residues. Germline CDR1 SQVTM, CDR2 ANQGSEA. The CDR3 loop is CSGDIMNTEAFF. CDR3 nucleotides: TGCAGCGGGGACATTATGAACACTGAAGCTTTCTTT.

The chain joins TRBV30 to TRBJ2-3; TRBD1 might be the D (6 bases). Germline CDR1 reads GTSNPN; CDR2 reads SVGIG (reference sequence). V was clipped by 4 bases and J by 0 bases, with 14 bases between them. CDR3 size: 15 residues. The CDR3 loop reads CAWTSGTTSTDTQYF. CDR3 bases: TGTGCCTGGACCTCTGGGACAACTAGCACAGATACGCAGTATTTT. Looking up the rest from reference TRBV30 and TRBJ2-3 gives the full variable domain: SQTIHQWPATLVQPVGSPLSLECTVEGTSNPNLYWYRQAAGRGLQLLFYSVGIGQISSEVPQNLSASRPQDRQFILSSKKLLLSDSGFYLCAWTSGTTSTDTQYFGPGTRLTVL.

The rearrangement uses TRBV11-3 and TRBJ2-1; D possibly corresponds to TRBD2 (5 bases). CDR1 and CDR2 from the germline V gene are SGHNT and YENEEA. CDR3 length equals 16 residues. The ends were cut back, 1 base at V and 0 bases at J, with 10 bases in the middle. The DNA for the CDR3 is TGTGCCAGCAGCTTAGCGTGGACTGACTCCTACAATGAGCAGTTCTTC. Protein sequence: CASSLAWTDSYNEQFF.

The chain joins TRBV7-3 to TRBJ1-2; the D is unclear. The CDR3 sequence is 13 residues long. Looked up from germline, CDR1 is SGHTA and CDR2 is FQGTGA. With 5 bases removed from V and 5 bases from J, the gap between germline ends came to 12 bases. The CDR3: CASSPGLSYGYTF. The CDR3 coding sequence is TGTGCCAGCAGCCCCGGACTTTCTTATGGCTACACCTTC.

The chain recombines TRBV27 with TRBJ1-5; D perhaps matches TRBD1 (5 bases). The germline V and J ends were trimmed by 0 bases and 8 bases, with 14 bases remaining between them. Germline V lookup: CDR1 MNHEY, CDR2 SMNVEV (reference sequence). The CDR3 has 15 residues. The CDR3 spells CASSLSSGAWEPQHF. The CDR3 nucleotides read TGTGCCAGCAGTTTATCGTCTGGGGCTTGGGAGCCCCAGCATTTT.

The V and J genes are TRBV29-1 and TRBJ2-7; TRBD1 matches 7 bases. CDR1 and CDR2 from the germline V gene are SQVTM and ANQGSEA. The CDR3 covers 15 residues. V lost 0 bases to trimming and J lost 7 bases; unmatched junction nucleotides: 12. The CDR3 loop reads CSVEDPDRAPREQYF. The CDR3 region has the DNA TGCAGCGTTGAAGATCCCGACAGGGCTCCACGGGAGCAGTACTTC.